A selection of T cell receptor beta chains follows, all from one sample in a study of blood T cell repertoires in COVID-19. Sequencing used immunoSEQ multiplex PCR; TCRdb keeps in-frame clones, though not all of them. Found here are 350,000 to 400,000 clones, around 89% of them singletons; the top ten hold roughly 1.2%. Sequencing was performed on PBMCs or T cells enriched from blood (not recorded which). The receptors derive from a woman aged 18-29 years who had recovered from COVID-19. The CDR3 runs from the conserved cysteine through the conserved F or W. A D gene is named only where the DNA matches it firmly. Clone size, where shown, is once, few, many, or a class for clones that have expanded.

j_call	clone_size	v_call	d_call	cdr3_nt	cdr3_aa
TRBJ1-5	NA	TRBV7-2	NA	TGTGCCAGCAGCTTGGGTGCGGGAGCCCAGCCCCAGCATTTT	CASSLGAGAQPQHF
TRBJ1-2	NA	TRBV6-1	NA	TGTGCCAGCAGTGAAGCGAGCGGAGGGACTTTCAACTATGGCTACACCTTC	CASSEASGGTFNYGYTF
TRBJ1-5	few	TRBV2	TRBD1	TGTGCCAGCAGTGCTTCCCAGGGGGGCAATCAGCCCCAGCATTTT	CASSASQGGNQPQHF
TRBJ2-7	once	TRBV6-5	NA	TGTGCCAGCAGTATAGCGCTCTCCTACGAGCAGTACTTC	CASSIALSYEQYF
TRBJ1-1	NA	TRBV7-9	NA	TGTGCCAGCAGCTTAGTAGCGTCTTCGGGGGAAGCTTTCTTT	CASSLVASSGEAFF
TRBJ2-7	NA	TRBV3-1/TRBV3-2	TRBD2	TGTGCCAGCAGCCAAGAGTACAGCGGGGGCCGTACCTACGAGCAGTACTTC	CASSQEYSGGRTYEQYF
TRBJ1-5	NA	TRBV4-1	NA	TGCGCCAGCAGCCAAGGGAATCCGGAGGGCAATCAGCCCCAGCATTTT	CASSQGNPEGNQPQHF
TRBJ2-7	once	TRBV5-4	TRBD2	TGTGCCAGCAGCTTGGCGGGGGGGCTGTCCTACGAGCAGTACTTC	CASSLAGGLSYEQYF
TRBJ2-7	NA	TRBV5-6	TRBD2	TGTGCCAGCAGCTACGCCGGGACTAGCTACGAGCAGTACTTC	CASSYAGTSYEQYF
TRBJ1-2	NA	TRBV2	TRBD1	TGTGCCAGCAGTGGGACAGGGCCTAACTATGGCTACACCTTC	CASSGTGPNYGYTF
TRBJ1-2	NA	TRBV25-1	TRBD1	TGTGCCAGCAGCCAAACCGGGACAGCCTCCTATGGCTACACCTTC	CASSQTGTASYGYTF
TRBJ2-1	once	TRBV4-1	NA	TGCGCCAGCAGCCAGAACGGTGAGGGCCCCTACAATGAGCAGTTCTTC	CASSQNGEGPYNEQFF
TRBJ1-4	NA	TRBV3-1/TRBV3-2	NA	TGTGCCAGCAGCCCCGGGATGACCAGGGACTCTAATGAAAAACTGTTTTTT	CASSPGMTRDSNEKLFF